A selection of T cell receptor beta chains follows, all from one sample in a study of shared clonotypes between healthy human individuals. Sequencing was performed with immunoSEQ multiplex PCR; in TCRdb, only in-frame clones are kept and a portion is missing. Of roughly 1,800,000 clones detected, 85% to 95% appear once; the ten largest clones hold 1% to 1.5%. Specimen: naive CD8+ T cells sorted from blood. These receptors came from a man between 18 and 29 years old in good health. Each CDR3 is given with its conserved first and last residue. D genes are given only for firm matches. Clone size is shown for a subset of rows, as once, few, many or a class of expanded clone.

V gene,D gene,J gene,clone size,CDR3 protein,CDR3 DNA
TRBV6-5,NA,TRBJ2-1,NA,CASSYSGTEQFF,TGTGCCAGCAGTTACTCGGGTACCGAGCAGTTCTTC
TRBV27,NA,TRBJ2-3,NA,CASSFRLTGTDTQYF,TGTGCCAGCAGTTTCCGATTAACAGGCACAGATACGCAGTATTTT
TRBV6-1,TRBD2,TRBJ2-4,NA,CASSELSPGGNIQYF,TGTGCCAGCAGTGAACTATCCCCGGGGGGGAACATTCAGTACTTC
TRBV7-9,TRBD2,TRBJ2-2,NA,CASSSRLATGELFF,TGTGCCAGCAGCTCACGACTAGCCACCGGGGAGCTGTTTTTT
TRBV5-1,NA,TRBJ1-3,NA,CASSPSLDSGNTIYF,TGCGCCAGCAGCCCCTCGCTCGACTCTGGAAACACCATATATTTT
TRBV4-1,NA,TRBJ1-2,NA,CASSQDRVVANYGYTF,TGCGCCAGCAGCCAAGATCGGGTAGTTGCTAACTATGGCTACACCTTC
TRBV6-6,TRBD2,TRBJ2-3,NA,CASSPGLVDTQYF,TGTGCCAGCAGTCCCGGACTAGTGGATACGCAGTATTTT
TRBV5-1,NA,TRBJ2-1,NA,CASSWGPGTGDEQFF,TGCGCCAGCAGCTGGGGCCCCGGGACCGGCGATGAGCAGTTCTTC
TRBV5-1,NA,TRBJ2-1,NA,CASSFGSSYNEQFF,TGCGCCAGCAGCTTTGGGAGCTCCTACAATGAGCAGTTCTTC
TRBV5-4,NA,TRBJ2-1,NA,CASSLDLQGRGHEQFF,TGTGCCAGCAGCTTGGATTTGCAGGGGAGAGGGCATGAGCAGTTCTTC
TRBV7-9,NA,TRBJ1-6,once,CASSSDLTPPLHF,TGTGCCAGCAGCTCGGACCTTACCCCACCCCTCCACTTT
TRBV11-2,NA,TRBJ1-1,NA,CASSLEARPWEAFF,TGTGCCAGCAGCTTAGAGGCCAGACCCTGGGAAGCTTTCTTT
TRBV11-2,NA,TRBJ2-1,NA,CASSQGNEQFF,TGTGCCAGCAGCCAGGGCAATGAGCAGTTCTTC
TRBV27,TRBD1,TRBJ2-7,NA,CASSFTGGPYEQYF,TGTGCCAGCAGTTTTACAGGGGGTCCCTACGAGCAGTACTTC
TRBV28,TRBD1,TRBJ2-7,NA,CASSFPGQGYEQYF,TGTGCCAGCAGTTTTCCCGGACAGGGCTACGAGCAGTACTTC
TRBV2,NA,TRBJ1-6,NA,CASSRVEGFYNSPLHF,TGTGCCAGCAGTCGGGTGGAGGGTTTCTATAATTCACCCCTCCACTTT
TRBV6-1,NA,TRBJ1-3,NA,CASSESGYGGDSGNTIYF,TGTGCCAGCAGTGAATCAGGATATGGCGGGGACTCTGGAAACACCATATATTTT
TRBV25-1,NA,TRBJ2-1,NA,CASSDGRGTYNEQFF,TGTGCCAGCAGTGATGGCCGGGGGACCTACAATGAGCAGTTCTTC
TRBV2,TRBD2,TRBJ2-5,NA,CASSEGLAGTYQETQYF,TGTGCCAGCAGTGAGGGACTAGCGGGGACGTACCAAGAGACCCAGTACTTC
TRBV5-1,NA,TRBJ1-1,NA,CASIEGTEAFF,TGCGCCAGCATAGAAGGCACTGAAGCTTTCTTT
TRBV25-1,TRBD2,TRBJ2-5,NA,CASSEYRLAETQYF,TGTGCCAGCAGTGAATATCGACTAGCTGAGACCCAGTACTTC
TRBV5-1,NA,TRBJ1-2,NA,CASSLDLTYEFYGYTF,TGCGCCAGCAGCCTGGATCTGACCTATGAGTTCTATGGCTACACCTTC
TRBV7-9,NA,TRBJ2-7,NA,CASSLVGVGQYF,TGTGCCAGCAGCTTAGTGGGTGTCGGGCAGTACTTC
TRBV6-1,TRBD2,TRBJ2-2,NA,CASSDIEREGLKIGELFF,TGTGCCAGCAGTGATATCGAGCGGGAGGGCCTTAAGATTGGGGAGCTGTTTTTT
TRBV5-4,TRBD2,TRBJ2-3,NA,CASSEGLAGVPDTQYF,TGTGCCAGCAGCGAGGGACTAGCGGGAGTCCCAGATACGCAGTATTTT
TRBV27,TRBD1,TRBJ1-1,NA,CASSLSGTGITEAFF,TGTGCCAGCAGTTTATCAGGGACAGGGATTACTGAAGCTTTCTTT
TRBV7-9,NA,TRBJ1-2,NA,CASSPPGRQGSNYGYTF,TGTGCCAGCAGCCCCCCAGGTCGGCAGGGATCCAACTATGGCTACACCTTC
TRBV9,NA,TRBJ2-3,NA,CASSPPKITDTQYF,TGTGCCAGCAGCCCCCCCAAGATCACAGATACGCAGTATTTT